The clone carrying this TCR beta chain was found a few times. Germline lookup yields CDR1 PRHDT and CDR2 FYEKMQ (reference sequence). The CDR3 is 15 residues long. Trimming cost V 5 bases and J 11 bases, with 24 bases left between them. This sample is part of a study of identical twins. TCRdb called the 5' RACE reads again in MiXCR, with one record for every CDR3 protein. The profile shows some 440,000 distinct CDR3 sequences, roughly 24% of them singletons. With no exceptions, donors were healthy Caucasians. Another study also made use of these data, one on T cells expressing NK-cell markers. This second report adds: Of the CD8+ T cell pool in several donors, about 1.0-7.0% was accounted for by dominant NKG2C+ clonotypes. Dominance of the CD3+CD56-NKG2C+ fraction by these clonotypes also held in a handful of donors.

The clonotype was recovered from a woman aged 18-29 years in good health. V and J are TRBV13 and TRBJ1-1; D uncertain. The specimen was CD4+ T cells sorted from blood. The DNA of the CDR3 is TGTGCCAGCAGCCCACGTCGGACCTTCCTTCAAGGGGCTTTCTTT. It codes for CASSPRRTFLQGAFF.